The entry that follows covers one T cell receptor (beta chain) sequence. Its antigen is unidentified. Germline and junction disagree at one end, which may indicate a read error. This sample was included in a study of identical twins. Findings and caveats of the study: Without tracking the same donors, conclusions rested on cross-sectional statistical analysis. Clonotypes of the beta chain that were abundant in cord blood carried fewer insertions (memory repertoires showed none).

Unique molecular identifiers were in the cDNA, with template-switch universal primer binding. In TCRdb, the 5' RACE reads were re-called with MiXCR into one record per CDR3 protein. The sample includes under 250,000 distinct CDR3 sequences, approximately 9% of them seen just once. Germline CDR1 and CDR2: DFQATT and SNEGSKA (reference sequence). The CDR3 sequence is 14 residues long. Sequencing input: memory (CD45RO+) T cells sorted from blood. The sequence came from a woman under 30 in good health. V is TRBV20-1 and J is TRBJ1-2; D uncertain. The chain's CDR3 is CSTRSGNFNYGYTF. Here the CDR3 DNA reads TGCAGTACTAGATCAGGAAACTTTAACTATGGCTACACCTTC.